This entry lists 22 T cell receptor beta chains sequenced from one sample in a study of cytomegalovirus exposure and HLA in healthy donors. The PCR contained 60 Vbeta and 13 Jbeta primers. Sequencing used immunoSEQ multiplex PCR; TCRdb keeps in-frame clones, though not all of them. The sample lists some 150,000 clones, more than 70% occurring once. The sequenced sample was PBMCs. These receptor sequences come from a man aged 45-60 years in good health and CMV-seronegative.

The chain recombines TRBV7-9 with TRBJ2-3, with unresolved D. This CDR3 has 15 amino acids. Germline V lookup: CDR1 SEHNR, CDR2 FQNEAQ (reference sequence). The V gene lost 1 base and the J gene lost 0 bases, with 8 bases spanning the gap. Written as DNA, the CDR3 is TGTGCCAGCAGCTTAGAGCAGGCTAGCACAGATACGCAGTATTTT. This translates into CASSLEQASTDTQYF.

The chain is built from TRBV6-5 and TRBJ1-1; 7 bases are shared with TRBD1. Germline V CDR1 and CDR2: MNHEY, SVGAGI. The CDR3 totals 14 residues. V was pared by 8 bases and J by 0 bases, with 6 bases of the junction left unmatched. The CDR3 sequence is CASRTGQMNTEAFF. The CDR3 nucleotides are TGTGCCAGCCGGACAGGACAGATGAACACTGAAGCTTTCTTT.

The rearrangement joins TRBV27 to TRBJ2-7, with 15 bases lining up with TRBD2. J was trimmed by 2 bases and V by 8 bases; bases with no gene match: 16. Germline V gives CDR1 MNHEY, CDR2 SMNVEV (reference sequence). CDR3 length: 19 amino acids. The CDR3 nucleotides are TGTGCCAGCGGAGTTCCAGGGACTAGCGGGAGGACCGCGGCCTACGAGCAGTACTTC. This gives the protein CASGVPGTSGRTAAYEQYF.

This chain links TRBV19 with TRBJ2-2, with D unresolved. V was trimmed by 5 bases and J by 2 bases, leaving 15 bases between them. This CDR3 is 16 amino acids long. Germline CDR1 LNHDA, CDR2 SQIVND (reference sequence). CDR3 nucleotides: TGTGCCAGTAGTCAGTCCAAGACACACAACACCGGGGAGCTGTTTTTT. The encoded protein is CASSQSKTHNTGELFF.

This sequence joins TRBV10-3 and TRBJ2-7, with 12 bases fitting TRBD1. Germline V gives CDR1 ENHRY, CDR2 SYGVKD. The CDR3 has 16 residues. After removal of 0 bases from V and 6 bases from J, the junction contained 6 bases not matched to a gene. This CDR3 is CAISESGQGARGEQYF. The CDR3 DNA reads TGTGCCATCAGTGAGTCGGGACAGGGGGCGCGGGGCGAGCAGTACTTC.

The chain joins TRBV18 to TRBJ2-1; 12 positions agree with TRBD2. V dropped 3 bases and J dropped 8; count of bases not matched to a gene: 8. Germline V gene sequence: CDR1 KGHSH, CDR2 LQKENI. The CDR3 loop spans 16 amino acids. As DNA, the CDR3 is TGTGCCAGCTCACCGGCCCTACTAGCGGGGGGTCATGAGCAGTTCTTC. Translation: CASSPALLAGGHEQFF.

V gene TRBV11-2 combines with J gene TRBJ1-2, with 8 bases lining up with TRBD1. This CDR3 comprises 16 residues. V lost 0 bases and J lost 8; bases outside the gene matches: 11. Germline lookup yields CDR1 SGHAT and CDR2 FQNNGV. CDR3 nucleotides: TGTGCCAGCAGCTTAGACCCTAGTCGCGGACAGGGAGGCTACACCTTC. Its translation: CASSLDPSRGQGGYTF.

V is TRBV9 and J is TRBJ2-1, with D possibly matching TRBD1 (5 bases). The length of the CDR3 is 16 residues. The V gene's germline CDR1 is SGDLS and CDR2 YYNGEE. The V and J ends lost 0 bases and 0 bases respectively, with 10 bases between them. The CDR3 DNA follows: TGTGCCAGCAGCGTAGGGGGCGGCGGCTCCTACAATGAGCAGTTCTTC. This sequence encodes CASSVGGGGSYNEQFF.

This chain joins TRBV7-9 and TRBJ2-3; 7 bases are shared with TRBD2. The V segment lost 6 bases and the J segment 3 bases; nucleotides outside the gene matches: 9. The germline V gene has CDR1 SEHNR and CDR2 FQNEAQ (reference sequence). The CDR3 sequence is 15 residues long. The chain's CDR3 is CASRGGKVTTDTQYF. For the CDR3, the DNA is TGTGCCAGCAGGGGAGGGAAGGTGACGACAGATACGCAGTATTTT.

This clone occurred a few times. V is TRBV5-4 and J is TRBJ2-1; TRBD1 matches at 7 bases. Germline V gene data show CDR1 as SGHNT and CDR2 as YYREEE (reference sequence). J lost 6 bases, V lost 0 bases, and 3 bases had no gene match. The CDR3 runs to 14 residues. The CDR3 DNA sequence: TGTGCCAGCAGCTTGGGGGGGACAGCCAATGAGCAGTTCTTC. It yields the protein CASSLGGTANEQFF.

The chain couples TRBV6-1 to TRBJ1-2; the match to TRBD1 covers 9 bases. Germline CDR1 reads MNHNS; CDR2 reads SASEGT. The V and J ends lost 7 bases and 5 bases, in that order; junction bases with no gene match: 11. The CDR3 is 15 residues long. CDR3 sequence reads: CASTPGQGFRYGYTF. CDR3 in DNA: TGTGCCAGCACACCAGGACAGGGGTTCCGGTATGGCTACACCTTC.

This clone was seen a few times. This rearrangement joins TRBV7-2 to TRBJ1-6, with D perhaps matching TRBD1 (6 bases). This CDR3 has 15 residues. Per germline, CDR1 SGHTA and CDR2 FQGNSA. Trimming shortened V by 4 bases and J by 7 bases, and 14 bases separated the two germline ends. The CDR3 loop reads CASSWQAQGNSPLHF. CDR3 nucleotides: TGTGCCAGCAGCTGGCAGGCCCAGGGGAATTCACCCCTCCACTTT.

The chain carries TRBV27 and TRBJ1-2; D not certain. The germline gives CDR1 MNHEY, CDR2 SMNVEV (reference sequence). CDR3 length equals 13 residues. V gave up 2 bases and J gave up 4 bases, with 8 bases separating them. DNA for the CDR3: TGTGCCAGCAGTTTAAGGGAGGGCTATGGCTACACCTTC. Translated: CASSLREGYGYTF.

This clone has just a few counts. V gene TRBV5-4 combines with J gene TRBJ2-7; tentative D call: TRBD2 (5 bases). Trimming cost V 0 bases and J 7 bases, with 11 bases left between them. The germline gives CDR1 SGHNT, CDR2 YYREEE (reference sequence). The CDR3 runs to 13 residues. CDR3 sequence (DNA): TGTGCCAGCAGCTTGGAACGGGATCGGGAGCAGTACTTC. Translation gives CASSLERDREQYF.

V is TRBV11-2 and J is TRBJ1-6; 8 positions agree with TRBD1. Germline values: CDR1 SGHAT, CDR2 FQNNGV. J gave up 0 bases and V 8 bases, and 9 bases lay outside the gene matches. The length of the CDR3 is 17 residues. The CDR3 reads CASQGAPRSSYNSPLHF. For the CDR3, the DNA is TGTGCCAGCCAGGGGGCTCCAAGGAGCTCCTATAATTCACCCCTCCACTTT. Full variable domain (missing parts from reference TRBV11-2 and TRBJ1-6): EAGVAQSPRYKIIEKRQSVAFWCNPISGHATLYWYQQILGQGPKLLIQFQNNGVVDDSQLPKDRFSAERLKGVDSTLKIQPAKLEDSAVYLCASQGAPRSSYNSPLHFGNGTRLTVT.

This chain joins TRBV27 and TRBJ2-5; possible D gene TRBD2, 6 bases. V was trimmed by 3 bases and J by 4 bases, leaving 9 bases between them. Germline V lookup: CDR1 MNHEY, CDR2 SMNVEV (reference sequence). The CDR3 spans 13 residues. DNA of the CDR3: TGTGCCAGCAGTTTCGGGAGCCGAGAGACCCAGTACTTC. Protein sequence: CASSFGSRETQYF.

The chain combines TRBV5-4 with TRBJ2-3; no clear D gene. Germline loops: CDR1 SGHNT, CDR2 YYREEE (reference sequence). V was shortened by 0 bases and J by 2 bases, with 22 bases between the two germline ends. The CDR3 runs 19 residues. The CDR3 region has the DNA TGTGCCAGCAGCTTGGCCCCGTCCGAAGCGCATTTTAACACAGATACGCAGTATTTT. Translation gives CASSLAPSEAHFNTDTQYF.

The chain recombines TRBV4-1 with TRBJ1-1; D ambiguous. This CDR3 region has 18 residues. Trimming left V 2 bases short and J 4 bases short, with 23 bases between. The V gene's germline CDR1 is MGHRA and CDR2 YSYEKL. As DNA, the CDR3 is TGCGCCAGCAGCCAAAATCGGGTGGGGTTTGCTAGCGGCACTGAAGCTTTCTTT. Protein: CASSQNRVGFASGTEAFF.

This clone has a single count. The chain carries TRBV2 and TRBJ2-5; TRBD2 matches at 12 bases. Germline V lookup: CDR1 SNHLY, CDR2 FYNNEI. The ends lost 2 bases at V and 7 bases at J; junction bases unmatched: 11. There are 17 residues in the CDR3. CDR3 sequence reads: CASSESGASGRAVTQYF. The CDR3 nucleotides are TGTGCCAGCAGTGAAAGTGGGGCTAGCGGGAGGGCCGTGACCCAGTACTTC. Full variable domain (rest looked up from reference TRBV2 and TRBJ2-5): EPEVTQTPSHQVTQMGQEVILRCVPISNHLYFYWYRQILGQKVEFLVSFYNNEISEKSEIFDDQFSVERPDGSNFTLKIRSTKLEDSAMYFCASSESGASGRAVTQYFGPGTRLLVL.

This chain links TRBV2 with TRBJ1-2; D gene uncertain. Trimming stripped 8 bases from V and 4 bases from J, with 14 bases between. Germline values: CDR1 SNHLY, CDR2 FYNNEI. The CDR3 is made up of 13 amino acids. The chain's CDR3 is CASGLTGFYGYTF. CDR3 DNA sequence: TGTGCCAGCGGTCTCACGGGGTTCTATGGCTACACCTTC.

This sequence joins TRBV6-1 and TRBJ1-4, with D perhaps matching TRBD1 (5 bases). Germline assignment: CDR1 MNHNS and CDR2 SASEGT. The ends were cut back, 8 bases at V and 5 bases at J, with 12 bases in the middle. The CDR3 consists of 13 residues. CDR3 DNA sequence: TGTGCCAGCTGCGACAGACAAAATGAAAAACTGTTTTTT. Amino acids: CASCDRQNEKLFF.

The gene calls are TRBV30 and TRBJ1-4; no clear D gene. CDR3 length equals 15 residues. V lost 0 bases and J lost 7, with 15 bases in between. From germline, CDR1 is GTSNPN and CDR2 SVGIG (reference sequence). The CDR3 loop reads CAWSVRRGLGEKLFF. The CDR3, as DNA: TGTGCCTGGAGTGTACGTCGAGGGTTAGGTGAAAAACTGTTTTTT.